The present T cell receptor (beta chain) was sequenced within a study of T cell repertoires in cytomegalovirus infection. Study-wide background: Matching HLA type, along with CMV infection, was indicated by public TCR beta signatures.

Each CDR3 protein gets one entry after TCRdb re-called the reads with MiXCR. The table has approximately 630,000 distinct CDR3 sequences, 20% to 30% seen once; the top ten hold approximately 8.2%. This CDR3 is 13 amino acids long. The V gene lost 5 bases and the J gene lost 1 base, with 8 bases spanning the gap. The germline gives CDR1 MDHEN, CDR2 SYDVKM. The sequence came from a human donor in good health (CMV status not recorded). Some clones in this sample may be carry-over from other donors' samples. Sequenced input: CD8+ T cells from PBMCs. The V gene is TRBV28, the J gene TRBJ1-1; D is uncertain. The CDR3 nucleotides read TGTGCCAGCAGTCCCCACGGGAACACTGAAGCTTTCTTT. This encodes CASSPHGNTEAFF.